A single sample gave rise to the 18 T cell receptor beta chains below, sequenced in a study of T cell responses to AZD1222 COVID-19 vaccine. The data were produced by immunoSEQ multiplex PCR, yet TCRdb's version contains in-frame clones alone and is incomplete. The sample consists of some 150,000 clones, over 85% of them appearing once. The sample here was peripheral blood, taken 28 days after the second AZD1222 dose. All receptors derive from an adult who received the AZD1222 COVID-19 vaccine.

The V and J genes are TRBV5-1 and TRBJ2-1; D call uncertain. The CDR3 consists of 17 residues. Germline-derived CDR1 and CDR2 are SGHRS and YFSETQ. V was trimmed by 1 base and J by 5 bases, leaving 19 bases between them. CDR3 sequence (DNA): TGCGCCAGCAGCTTGTCTGCGGCAACCACTCAAGACAATGAGCAGTTCTTC. It yields the protein CASSLSAATTQDNEQFF.

V gene TRBV11-2 combines with J gene TRBJ1-6, with a tentative D call TRBD1 (5 bases). Deletions cut 4 bases from V and 7 bases from J, with 11 bases between. CDR3 length equals 14 residues. Germline V lookup: CDR1 SGHAT, CDR2 FQNNGV. The CDR3 sequence is CASSSGSRNSPLHF. The CDR3, as DNA: TGTGCCAGCAGCTCAGGGTCTAGGAATTCACCCCTCCACTTT.

This sequence joins TRBV7-8 and TRBJ2-7, with TRBD2 as a possible D gene (6 bases). From germline, CDR1 is SGHVS and CDR2 FQNEAQ. V shed 5 bases and J shed 4 bases, with 24 bases lying between them. This CDR3 comprises 17 residues. In nucleotides, the CDR3 is TGTGCCAGCAGCCGGTGGGGGGTCAGGGATAGTCTTTACGAGCAGTACTTC. As protein: CASSRWGVRDSLYEQYF.

The chain combines TRBV7-9 with TRBJ2-7, with unresolved D. Deletions cut 1 base from V and 2 bases from J, with 3 bases between. In germline, CDR1 is SEHNR, CDR2 FQNEAQ (reference sequence). The CDR3 consists of 12 residues. CDR3 loop: CASSLVAYEQYF. CDR3 DNA: TGTGCCAGCAGCTTAGTTGCCTACGAGCAGTACTTC.

This sequence joins TRBV19 and TRBJ2-2; D unclear. Germline V gene lookup returns CDR1 LNHDA and CDR2 SQIVND (reference sequence). The CDR3 loop spans 14 amino acids. V was shortened by 3 bases and J by 0 bases, with 5 bases between the two germline ends. The CDR3, as DNA: TGTGCCAGTAGTATCAGTACGAACACCGGGGAGCTGTTTTTT. Translation: CASSISTNTGELFF.

The chain carries TRBV12-5 and TRBJ2-3; D remains unclear. Trimming left V 2 bases short and J 6 bases short, with 18 bases between. CDR3 length equals 16 residues. Per germline, CDR1 LGHNT and CDR2 FRNRAP. CDR3: CASGLLVGRSPDTQYF. CDR3 nucleotide sequence: TGTGCTAGTGGTTTGTTGGTTGGCCGATCCCCCGATACGCAGTATTTT.

In DNA, the CDR3 is TGCACCAGCAGCCAAGATTGGGGGGACGGATGTCTACAATGTGAGCAGTTCTTC. Protein product: CTSSQDWGDGCLQCEQFF. V is TRBV1 and J is TRBJ2-1; the table's D call TRBD2 went unverified against the DNA. TRBV1 corresponds to a pseudogene. This CDR3 spans 18 amino acids.

V is TRBV6-5 and J is TRBJ2-1, with 8 bases matching TRBD1. After removal of 7 bases from V and 9 bases from J, the junction contained 5 bases not matched to a gene. Germline V CDR1 and CDR2: MNHEY, SVGAGI. This CDR3 comprises 12 residues. The chain's CDR3 is CASMTGVGEQFF. The CDR3 DNA reads as TGTGCCAGCATGACAGGGGTTGGTGAGCAGTTCTTC.

CDR3 amino acids: CASSFGTGGAGGNQPQHF. The CDR3 DNA reads as TGTGCCAGCTCTTTCGGGACAGGGGGCGCGGGGGGCAATCAGCCCCAGCATTTT. The J gene is TRBJ1-5, the V gene TRBV18; 12 nucleotides line up with TRBD1. Germline V gene data show CDR1 as KGHSH and CDR2 as LQKENI. The CDR3 has 18 amino acids. V dropped 6 bases and J dropped 2; count of bases not matched to a gene: 11.

The chain links TRBV4-3 to TRBJ1-1; the D gene is possibly TRBD1 (5 bases). V lost 4 bases to trimming and J lost 3 bases, with 15 bases between them. The CDR3 has 15 residues. Per the germline V gene, CDR1 is LGHNA and CDR2 is YSLEER. CDR3: CASSPSGPWDTEAFF. The CDR3 nucleotides read TGCGCCAGCAGCCCCTCGGGGCCTTGGGACACTGAAGCTTTCTTT.

Here the CDR3 DNA reads TGTGCCAGTAGTATAGGACTAGCGGGGTCGGATGAGCAGTTCTTC. It specifies CASSIGLAGSDEQFF. The V call is TRBV19, the J call TRBJ2-1; 11 nucleotides align to TRBD2. From germline, CDR1 is LNHDA and CDR2 SQIVND (reference sequence). The V and J ends lost 1 base and 8 bases, in that order; junction bases with no gene match: 4. The CDR3 loop spans 15 amino acids.

This clone was picked up one time. This chain joins TRBV19 and TRBJ1-5, with D possibly matching TRBD1 (5 bases). The V gene lost 4 bases and the J gene lost 9 bases, with 22 bases spanning the gap. Germline V gene lookup returns CDR1 LNHDA and CDR2 SQIVND (reference sequence). The CDR3 totals 16 residues. CDR3: CASSTGGQGAGRPQHF. CDR3 sequence (DNA): TGTGCCAGTAGTACAGGCGGACAAGGCGCCGGGAGGCCCCAGCATTTT.

The V call is TRBV7-2, the J call TRBJ1-1; tentatively, D is TRBD1 (5 bases). The ends were cut back, 3 bases at V and 11 bases at J, with 16 bases in the middle. CDR3 length: 13 amino acids. Germline CDR1 and CDR2: SGHTA and FQGNSA. Here the CDR3 reads CASSFGEGRMAFF. The CDR3 bases are TGTGCCAGCAGCTTTGGGGAGGGGCGGATGGCTTTCTTT.

The V gene is TRBV6-1, the J gene TRBJ1-5; D uncertain. Trimming removed 1 base at V and 9 bases at J, with 16 bases between. CDR1 and CDR2 from the germline V gene are MNHNS and SASEGT. The CDR3 runs to 15 residues. The CDR3 here is CASSEGRIGPSPQHF. DNA of the CDR3: TGTGCCAGCAGTGAAGGCAGGATAGGGCCATCGCCCCAGCATTTT.

This chain joins TRBV19 and TRBJ1-5; D perhaps matches TRBD1 (5 bases). Germline CDR1 and CDR2: LNHDA and SQIVND (reference sequence). The CDR3 covers 19 residues. V lost 0 bases and J 4 bases, leaving 22 bases between the germline ends. The CDR3 region is CASSIERWQGNRKNQPQHF. The CDR3, as DNA: TGTGCCAGTAGTATAGAACGTTGGCAGGGAAATCGAAAAAATCAGCCCCAGCATTTT.

V gene TRBV27 combines with J gene TRBJ2-3; tentative D call: TRBD1 (6 bases). Germline V lookup: CDR1 MNHEY, CDR2 SMNVEV (reference sequence). The CDR3 spans 14 residues. Trimming cost V 6 bases and J 2 bases, with 12 bases left between them. CDR3 coding DNA: TGTGCCAGCAGAGAGGACAGTTACACAGATACGCAGTATTTT. This translates into CASREDSYTDTQYF.

V usage is TRBV5-6 and J usage is TRBJ2-2; D gene ambiguous. This CDR3 comprises 13 residues. Germline CDR1 is SGHDT and CDR2 is YYEEEE. V was cut by 2 bases and J by 8 bases, with 10 bases left in between. In DNA, the CDR3 is TGTGCCAGCAGCTTATCTCTCGTGGGGGAGCTGTTTTTT. It specifies CASSLSLVGELFF.

V gene TRBV7-6 combines with J gene TRBJ2-2, with D uncertain. CDR1 and CDR2 from the germline V gene are SGHVS and FNYEAQ. This CDR3 region has 13 residues. V dropped 5 bases and J dropped 6 bases, with 10 bases sitting between them. The chain's CDR3 is CASSLPGPGELFF. The CDR3 DNA sequence: TGTGCCAGCAGCCTCCCCGGCCCCGGGGAGCTGTTTTTT.